Following are 3 T cell receptor beta chains from one sample sequenced in a study of cytomegalovirus exposure and HLA in healthy donors. PCR involved 60 Vbeta and 13 Jbeta primers. TCRdb keeps only in-frame clones here, not all; method: immunoSEQ multiplex PCR. The table includes around 300,000 clones, roughly two thirds detected once. Sequencing was carried out using PBMCs. These receptors were collected from a female donor in good health and CMV-seronegative.

This clone was found a few times. The V and J genes are TRBV28 and TRBJ1-3, with D tentatively TRBD1 (5 bases). The CDR3 is 15 amino acids. Germline CDR1 MDHEN, CDR2 SYDVKM. Trimming cost V 6 bases and J 1 base, with 13 bases left between them. The CDR3 sequence is CASRLRDYSGNTIYF. CDR3 bases: TGTGCCAGCAGGCTCAGGGATTATTCTGGAAACACCATATATTTT.

V usage is TRBV18 and J usage is TRBJ1-1; the D is unclear. The CDR3 runs 15 residues. CDR1 and CDR2 (germline): KGHSH, LQKENI. The V and J ends lost 2 bases and 2 bases respectively, with 12 bases between them. In DNA form, the CDR3 reads TGTGCCAGCTCACCATCGACTGAGGCCAACACTGAAGCTTTCTTT. It translates to CASSPSTEANTEAFF.

The chain combines TRBV7-9 with TRBJ1-2; 8 bases line up with TRBD1. Germline V gene lookup returns CDR1 SEHNR and CDR2 FQNEAQ (reference sequence). Trimming took 5 bases from V and 6 from J; bases not matched to a gene: 8. This CDR3 has 14 residues. The CDR3 protein is CASSRRTGMNGYTF. The CDR3 DNA is TGTGCCAGCAGCCGGAGGACAGGGATGAATGGCTACACCTTC.